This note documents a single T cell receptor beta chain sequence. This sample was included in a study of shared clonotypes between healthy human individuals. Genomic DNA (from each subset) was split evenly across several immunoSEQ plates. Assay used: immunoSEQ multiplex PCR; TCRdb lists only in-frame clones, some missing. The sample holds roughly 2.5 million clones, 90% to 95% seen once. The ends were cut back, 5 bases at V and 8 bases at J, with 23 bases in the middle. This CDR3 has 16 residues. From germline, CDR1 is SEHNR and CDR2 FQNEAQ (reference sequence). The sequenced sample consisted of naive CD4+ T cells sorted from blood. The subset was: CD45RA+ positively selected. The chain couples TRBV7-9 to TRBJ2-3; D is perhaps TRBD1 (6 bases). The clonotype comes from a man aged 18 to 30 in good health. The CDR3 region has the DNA TGTGCCAGCAGCCCGATGCGCGCCAGGGGATCACTTACGCAGTATTTT. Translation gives CASSPMRARGSLTQYF.